One and the same sample provided the 20 T cell receptor beta chains below, sequenced in a study of control samples from healthy donors and cancer patients. The table came from immunoSEQ multiplex PCR; TCRdb's copy has only in-frame clones and leaves some out. The sample carries 150,000 to 200,000 clones, 85% to 95% recorded once. The sequenced material came from blood. The receptors stem from a man between 18 and 29 years old in good health.

The DNA for the CDR3 is TGCGCCAGCAGGCCACCCGGCGGGGGTGCCGGGGAGCTGTTTTTT. The encoded protein is CASRPPGGGAGELFF. This chain uses TRBV5-1 with TRBJ2-2, with 7 bases identical to TRBD2. This CDR3 has 15 residues. V was pared by 5 bases and J by 6 bases, with 10 bases of the junction left unmatched. Germline CDR1 is SGHRS and CDR2 is YFSETQ. Filled out from reference TRBV5-1 and TRBJ2-2, the complete variable domain reads KAGVTQTPRYLIKTRGQQVTLSCSPISGHRSVSWYQQTPGQGLQFLFEYFSETQRNKGNFPGRFSGRQFSNSRSEMNVSTLELGDSALYLCASRPPGGGAGELFFGEGSRLTVL.

This clone was seen only once. The J gene is TRBJ2-1, the V gene TRBV19; 13 bases are shared with TRBD2. V was clipped by 5 bases and J by 3 bases; unmatched bases: 4. The germline V gene encodes CDR1 LNHDA and CDR2 SQIVND (reference sequence). CDR3 size: 16 residues. The CDR3 spells CASSWTSGGHYNEQFF. The CDR3 coding sequence is TGTGCCAGTAGTTGGACTAGCGGGGGCCACTACAATGAGCAGTTCTTC. Complete variable domain (other parts from reference TRBV19 and TRBJ2-1): DGGITQSPKYLFRKEGQNVTLSCEQNLNHDAMYWYRQDPGQGLRLIYYSQIVNDFQKGDIAEGYSVSREKKESFPLTVTSAQKNPTAFYLCASSWTSGGHYNEQFFGPGTRLTVL.

The V gene is TRBV27, the J gene TRBJ1-1; no definite D call. The germline CDR1 and CDR2 sequences are MNHEY and SMNVEV (reference sequence). The CDR3 length is 13 residues. The V end lost 7 bases, the J end lost 1 base, and 10 bases lay between the germline ends. CDR3 in DNA: TGTGCCAGCAATGACGGACCGAACACTGAAGCTTTCTTT. Encoded protein: CASNDGPNTEAFF.

The chain combines TRBV29-1 with TRBJ1-1; D unclear. The CDR3 has 12 amino acids. The V gene's germline CDR1 is SQVTM and CDR2 ANQGSEA. V lost 4 bases and J lost 0, with 6 bases in between. CDR3: CSVGTVNTEAFF. CDR3 nucleotide sequence: TGCAGCGTTGGGACGGTGAACACTGAAGCTTTCTTT.

The V call is TRBV6-5, the J call TRBJ2-7; 7 bases line up with TRBD1. The germline V gene has CDR1 MNHEY and CDR2 SVGAGI. The CDR3 contains 16 residues. Trimming at V came to 1 base and at J to 5 bases, leaving 11 bases not matched to a gene. In DNA form, the CDR3 reads TGTGCCAGCAGTTACTTTGGACAGGCCGCTCTTGACGAGCAGTACTTC. Its protein is CASSYFGQAALDEQYF.

V and J are TRBV27 and TRBJ2-2; D is uncertain. The CDR3 consists of 17 residues. The germline V gene encodes CDR1 MNHEY and CDR2 SMNVEV (reference sequence). V gave up 1 base and J gave up 7 bases, with 19 bases separating them. CDR3 sequence reads: CASSLYPSSVFSGELFF. DNA of the CDR3: TGTGCCAGCAGTTTATATCCATCATCAGTATTTAGCGGGGAGCTGTTTTTT.

This clone was counted a single time. This same CDR3 is encoded by further DNA sequences in the sample. This chain uses TRBV5-1 with TRBJ2-7; D remains unclear. CDR3 length: 13 amino acids. Germline V CDR1 and CDR2: SGHRS, YFSETQ. V was cut by 5 bases and J by 1 base, with 10 bases left in between. CDR3 DNA sequence: TGCGCCAGCAGGCCGATAACATCCTACGAGCAGTACTTC. Its translation: CASRPITSYEQYF. The complete variable domain, with remaining parts taken from reference TRBV5-1 and TRBJ2-7, reads KAGVTQTPRYLIKTRGQQVTLSCSPISGHRSVSWYQQTPGQGLQFLFEYFSETQRNKGNFPGRFSGRQFSNSRSEMNVSTLELGDSALYLCASRPITSYEQYFGPGTRLTVT.

The chain recombines TRBV10-1 with TRBJ2-2; perhaps TRBD1 as D (6 bases). Trimming left V 6 bases short and J 7 bases short, with 18 bases between. The CDR3 consists of 15 residues. Looked up from germline, CDR1 is WNHNN and CDR2 is SYGVQD (reference sequence). The chain's CDR3 is CASSTGTNSNGELFF. CDR3 DNA sequence: TGCGCCAGCAGCACCGGGACAAACTCTAACGGGGAGCTGTTTTTT.

This chain links TRBV5-5 with TRBJ1-5; the match to TRBD1 covers 8 bases. CDR1 is SGHKS and CDR2 is YYEKEE in the germline V gene (reference sequence). V dropped 4 bases and J dropped 9; count of bases not matched to a gene: 12. The CDR3 totals 15 residues. CDR3: CASSVSQGVLGPQHF. The CDR3 DNA is TGTGCCAGCAGCGTATCACAGGGGGTATTAGGGCCCCAGCATTTT. The full variable domain, in which reference TRBV5-5 and TRBJ1-5 provide the parts outside the CDR3, is DAGVTQSPTHLIKTRGQQVTLRCSPISGHKSVSWYQQVLGQGPQFIFQYYEKEERGRGNFPDRFSARQFPNYSSELNVNALLLGDSALYLCASSVSQGVLGPQHFGDGTRLSIL.

The chain combines TRBV7-6 with TRBJ2-2; 13 bases are a match to TRBD2. V lost 5 bases and J lost 0; bases outside the gene matches: 6. This CDR3 has 18 residues. CDR1 is SGHVS, CDR2 FNYEAQ, per germline. For the CDR3, the DNA is TGTGCCAGCAGCCCTCGGACTAGCGGGGGTTCGAACACCGGGGAGCTGTTTTTT. Translating gives CASSPRTSGGSNTGELFF.

This chain uses TRBV5-4 with TRBJ2-3, with 12 nucleotides matching TRBD2. Germline assignment: CDR1 SGHNT and CDR2 YYREEE (reference sequence). Trimming cost V 0 bases and J 4 bases; bases outside gene matches: 9. The CDR3 has 18 residues. CDR3 protein: CASSLALRGLAGSDTQYF. The CDR3 DNA is TGTGCCAGCAGCTTGGCTCTCCGGGGACTAGCGGGTTCAGATACGCAGTATTTT.

This chain joins TRBV18 and TRBJ1-5, with D maybe TRBD1 (6 bases). Per the germline V gene, CDR1 is KGHSH and CDR2 is LQKENI. The CDR3 runs 15 residues. The V end was cut by 3 bases, the J end by 4 bases, with 13 bases between. The CDR3 region is CASSPEGGRNQPQHF. The CDR3 nucleotides read TGTGCCAGCTCACCGGAAGGGGGGCGGAATCAGCCCCAGCATTTT.

This clone was counted once. This chain connects TRBV6-5 to TRBJ1-2; 9 nucleotides match TRBD1. CDR1 is MNHEY and CDR2 is SVGAGI in the germline V gene. The CDR3 is made up of 13 amino acids. Trimming took 8 bases from V and 5 from J; bases not matched to a gene: 6. CDR3 in amino acids: CASYRGQGYGYTF. In DNA form, the CDR3 reads TGTGCCAGCTACAGGGGGCAGGGATATGGCTACACCTTC.

The rearrangement links TRBV6-1 to TRBJ2-3; no clear D. V lost 1 base and J lost 0, with 8 bases in between. There are 15 residues in the CDR3. The germline gives CDR1 MNHNS, CDR2 SASEGT. CDR3 sequence (DNA): TGTGCCAGCAGTGAAGGGACGGTTAGCACAGATACGCAGTATTTT. This translates into CASSEGTVSTDTQYF.

The chain employs TRBV24-1 and TRBJ2-7; 7 bases fit TRBD1. Trimming at V came to 10 bases and at J to 3 bases, leaving 8 bases not matched to a gene. The length of the CDR3 is 13 residues. Germline values: CDR1 KGHDR, CDR2 SFDVKD. DNA of the CDR3: TGTGCCACGGCGACAGGGAAGAGCTACGAGCAGTACTTC. This encodes CATATGKSYEQYF.

V usage is TRBV6-5 and J usage is TRBJ2-7; possible D gene TRBD2, 5 bases. V lost 0 bases to trimming and J lost 2 bases, with 8 bases between them. Germline CDR1 reads MNHEY; CDR2 reads SVGAGI. The CDR3 has 14 amino acids. CDR3 nucleotides: TGTGCCAGCAGTTACTCCCGGGGAGCCTACGAGCAGTACTTC. It translates to CASSYSRGAYEQYF.

The gene calls are TRBV11-2 and TRBJ2-3; 12 nucleotides agree with TRBD2. The CDR3 is 18 amino acids. Germline assignment: CDR1 SGHAT and CDR2 FQNNGV. Trimming took 3 bases from V and 0 from J; bases not matched to a gene: 7. CDR3 sequence (DNA): TGTGCCAGCAGCTTGAGGTGGACTAGCGGGGTTAGCACAGATACGCAGTATTTT. Its protein product is CASSLRWTSGVSTDTQYF.

This chain uses TRBV19 with TRBJ2-1; D uncertain. Trimming removed 4 bases at V and 0 bases at J, with 10 bases between. This CDR3 is 15 amino acids long. CDR1 and CDR2 (germline): LNHDA, SQIVND (reference sequence). The CDR3 nucleotides read TGTGCCAGTAGTAATGGCCCGAGCTCCTACAATGAGCAGTTCTTC. Translating gives CASSNGPSSYNEQFF.

The chain is built from TRBV5-1 and TRBJ1-3, with D unresolved. CDR1 and CDR2 (germline): SGHRS, YFSETQ. This CDR3 has 13 amino acids. Deletions cut 5 bases from V and 7 bases from J, with 13 bases between. CDR3 DNA: TGCGCCAGCAGGGTATCATCGGCCAACACCATATATTTT. Translating it yields CASRVSSANTIYF.

The CDR3 sequence is CAVGSSYNEQFF. The CDR3 coding sequence is TGTGCCGTCGGGAGCTCCTACAATGAGCAGTTCTTC. This chain connects TRBV12-3 or TRBV12-4 to TRBJ2-1, with D possibly matching TRBD2 (6 bases). The CDR3 covers 12 residues. The ends were cut back, 11 bases at V and 0 bases at J, with 8 bases in the middle.